This T cell receptor (beta chain) was identified in a study of shared clonotypes between healthy human individuals. Study background: In total, the donors were two women and a few men aged 18 to 49.

Authors' processing steps: ImmunoSEQ gave junction-only sequences without quality scores, so filtering differed. Method: immunoSEQ multiplex PCR; TCRdb's copy keeps in-frame clones and lacks some. From that table come the V and J calls and clone size; the DNA was used to work out D and trimming. The sample contains over a million clones, approximately 80% of which appear only once. Notes on the study in general: Clonotype sharing among the donors was expected to vary with sequencing depth.

Note on this clone: Its antigen is undetermined.

This CDR3 has 16 residues. Sequencing used memory CD4+ T cells from PBMCs. Described subset: CD45RA-negative fraction. The TCR sequence derives from a young man in good health. Some clones in this sample may be carry-over from other donors' samples. The V call is TRBV21-1, the J call TRBJ2-1. TRBV21-1 is a recognized pseudogene. The CDR3 protein is CASSKQAQGVGNEQFF. In nucleotides, the CDR3 is TGTGCCAGCAGCAAACAGGCCCAGGGAGTAGGCAATGAGCAGTTCTTC.